The T cell receptor beta chain described here comes from a study of T-cell memory formation after mild COVID-19. Across the study: The two donors had largely donor-specific TCR clusters.

TCRdb fed the 5' RACE reads into MiXCR, producing one record per CDR3 protein. Seen here are hundreds of thousands of distinct CDR3 sequences, about an eighth observed once, and the top ten hold about a fifth. A remark on this clonotype: Its specificity is not known.

General study results and limits: Memory cells collected pre-infection included some clones that later responded, suggesting cross-reactive memory joined.

The ends were cut back, 5 bases at V and 3 bases at J, with 10 bases in the middle. The germline gives CDR1 SGHNT, CDR2 YYREEE (reference sequence). This CDR3 has 13 amino acids. This chain links TRBV5-4 with TRBJ2-3, with D perhaps matching TRBD1 (6 bases). Sequencing was performed on PBMCs or a T cell subset sorted from them (not recorded which). This receptor was taken from a man aged 18-30 years who had mild COVID-19 (a few samples of this study predate the infection). Cell type and time point are not known. This chain's CDR3 is CASRTGWTDTQYF. In nucleotides, the CDR3 is TGTGCCAGCAGGACAGGCTGGACAGATACGCAGTATTTT.